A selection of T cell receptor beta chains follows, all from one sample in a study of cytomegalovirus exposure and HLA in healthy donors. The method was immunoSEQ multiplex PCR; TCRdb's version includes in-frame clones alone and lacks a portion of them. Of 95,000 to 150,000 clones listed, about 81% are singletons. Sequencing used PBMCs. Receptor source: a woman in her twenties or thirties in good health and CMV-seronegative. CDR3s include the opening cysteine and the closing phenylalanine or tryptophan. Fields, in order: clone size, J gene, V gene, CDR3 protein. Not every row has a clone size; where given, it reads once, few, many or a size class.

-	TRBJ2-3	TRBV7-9	CASSFRGSTDTQYF
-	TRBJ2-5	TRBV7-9	CASSSEETQYF
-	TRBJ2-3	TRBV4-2	CASSLIAGQYSTDTQYF
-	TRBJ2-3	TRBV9	CASSSGGVPDTQYF
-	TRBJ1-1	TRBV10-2	CASSSTDNTEAFF
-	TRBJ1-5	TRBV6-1	CASRSGQLDQPQHF
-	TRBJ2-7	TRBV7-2	CASSSGWYEQYF
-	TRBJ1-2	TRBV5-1	CASSFGQYGYTF
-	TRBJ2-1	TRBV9	CASSGAGGSDEQFF
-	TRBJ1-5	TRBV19	CASSIQGRGSNQPQHF
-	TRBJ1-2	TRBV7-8	CASSSQGFGYGYTF
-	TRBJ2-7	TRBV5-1	CASSLVGAPDEQYF
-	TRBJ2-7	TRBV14	CASSQAGALAVYEQYF
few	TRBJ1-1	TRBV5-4	CASSPPTGLMNTEAFF
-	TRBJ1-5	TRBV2	CASSKGGGNQPQHF
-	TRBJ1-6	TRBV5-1	CASSLRTDNSPLHF
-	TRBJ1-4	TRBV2	CASRSTGAANEKLFF
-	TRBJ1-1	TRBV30	CAWSKTGGTTEAFF
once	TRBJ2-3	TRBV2	CASPTSSTQYF
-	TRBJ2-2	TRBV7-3	CASSPRESANTGELFF
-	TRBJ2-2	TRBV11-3	CASEDSGTRAGELFF
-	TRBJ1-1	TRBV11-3	CASTLGGEVNTEAFF
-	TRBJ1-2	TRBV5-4	CASSQKTGWYGYTF
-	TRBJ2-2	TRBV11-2	CASSFGRGGNGELFF
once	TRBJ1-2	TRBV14	CASSQVFPTVYGYTF
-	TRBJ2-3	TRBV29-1	CSVEFGTDTQYF
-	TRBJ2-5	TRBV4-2	CASSPGTDETQYF
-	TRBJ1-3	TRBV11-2	CASSLGGTGGNTIYF
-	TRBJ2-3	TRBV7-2	CASSLSAGMRDTQYF
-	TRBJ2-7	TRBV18	CASSPRTGASYEQYF
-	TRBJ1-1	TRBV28	CASTSRDTEAFF
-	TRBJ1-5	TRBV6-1	CASKSITGGQQPQHF
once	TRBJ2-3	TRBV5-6	CASSLPGGTTDTQYF
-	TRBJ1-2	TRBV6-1	CASSEGFGGQGATRYTF
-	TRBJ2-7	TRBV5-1	CASSIWTQNYEQYF
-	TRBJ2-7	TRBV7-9	CASNTAGDGEQYF
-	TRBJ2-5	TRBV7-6	CASSRTFQETQYF
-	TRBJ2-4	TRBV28	CASSGTGVQNIQYF
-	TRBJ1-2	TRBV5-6	CASSPQGKKYGYTF
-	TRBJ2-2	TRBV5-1	CASRGDILTGELFF
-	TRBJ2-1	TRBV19	CASRERSWDNEQFF
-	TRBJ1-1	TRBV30	CAWSRRGHTEAFF
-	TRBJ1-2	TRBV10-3	CAISARERAFGYTF
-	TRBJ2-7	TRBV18	CASSPDSLSYEQYF
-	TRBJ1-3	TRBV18	CASSPGQPTLSGNTIYF
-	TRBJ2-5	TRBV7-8	CAWGNGGLAGGETQYF
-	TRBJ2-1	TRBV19	CASSIDSYNEQFF
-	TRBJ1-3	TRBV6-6	CASSYSSGNPTIYF
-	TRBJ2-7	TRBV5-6	CASSLGWGTLSPYEQYF
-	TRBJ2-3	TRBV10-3	CAISESPSGNTDTQYF